This T cell receptor beta chain was identified during a study of OX40 agonist ivuxolimab in advanced cancers. Repertoires were generated with immunoSEQ multiplex PCR, while TCRdb's copy carries only in-frame clones and drops some. The sample yields roughly 79,000 clones, about 90% seen once. V gave up 5 bases and J gave up 1 base; unmatched junction bases: 5. The CDR3 contains 15 residues. CDR1 SGHTA and CDR2 FQGNSA come from the germline V gene. The rearrangement joins TRBV7-2 to TRBJ2-5, with 9 bases fitting TRBD2. Sequences were derived from CD4+ or CD8+ T cells sorted from blood, sampled in a trial of the OX40 agonist ivuxolimab. The receptor's source is an adult with an advanced solid tumor such as melanoma, head and neck, liver or kidney cancer. CDR3 bases: TGTGCCAGCAGCACAAATAGCGGGAGCCAAGAGACCCAGTACTTC. It is translated as CASSTNSGSQETQYF. Together with reference TRBV7-2 and TRBJ2-5, the CDR3 gives the full variable domain: GAGVSQSPSNKVTEKGKDVELRCDPISGHTALYWYRQSLGQGLEFLIYFQGNSAPDKSGLPSDRFSAERTGGSVSTLTIQRTQQEDSAVYLCASSTNSGSQETQYFGPGTRLLVL.